This TCR beta chain was profiled in a study of human T cells and chemical hapten exposure. Study at large: Alopecia areata, totalis and universalis patients, mostly female, were included. Study-level findings and limits: Patch test score was positively correlated with the counts of TCRs that had expanded at PT1.

Library preparation tagged each individual cDNA molecule with a unique molecular identifier. TCRdb processed the RACE reads anew with MiXCR; each CDR3 protein has one entry. This sample has 95,000 to 150,000 distinct CDR3 sequences, with around 11% found just once. On this clonotype itself: Its antigen is still unknown.

Documented time point: patch test 3, about 24 weeks after DPC sensitization. The treatment is: therapeutic diphenylcyclopropenone sensitization with weekly scalp DPC. Total RNA extraction was carried out from unfractionated whole blood. Sequenced here: whole blood, sampled in connection with sensitization to the hapten diphenylcyclopropenone (DPC). This sequence was found in a woman aged 50 to 65 with alopecia areata. Some clones in this sample may be carry-over from other donors' samples.

The chain's CDR3 is CASSQDGAGGGSPLHF. The CDR3 nucleotides are TGTGCCAGCAGCCAAGACGGGGCGGGGGGAGGTTCACCCCTCCACTTT. The genes are TRBV4-2 and TRBJ1-6; a possible D gene is TRBD1 (5 bases). V was clipped by 0 bases and J by 9 bases, with 15 bases between them. The CDR3 is 16 amino acids. Germline assignment: CDR1 LGHNA and CDR2 YNFKEQ.